The rows below give T cell receptor beta chains drawn from one sample of a study of T cell repertoires in cytomegalovirus infection. Antigens for these TCRs are unknown. One entry per CDR3 protein results from TCRdb running MiXCR on the reads. There are some 350,000 distinct CDR3 sequences in the sample; around a third occur only once, and approximately 13% lies in the top ten. The sample here was cultured PBMCs, taken from culture after CMV antigen stimulation. All receptors come from a human donor in good health (CMV status not recorded). Some clones in this sample may be carry-over from other donors' samples. CDR3s include the opening cysteine and the closing phenylalanine or tryptophan. D genes are given only for firm matches. Some rows have no size entry. The others give once, few or many, or a class for an expanded clone.

j_gene: TRBJ1-3
v_gene: TRBV7-2
abundance: .
d_gene: .
CDR3nt: TGTGCCAGCAGCCCATTCGGACCTAGCTCTGGAAACACCATATATTTT
CDR3aa: CASSPFGPSSGNTIYF

j_gene: TRBJ1-1
v_gene: TRBV2
abundance: .
d_gene: .
CDR3nt: TGTGCCAGCAGTGAAGAGGTTGTCAGCCTGAACACTGAAGCTTTCTTT
CDR3aa: CASSEEVVSLNTEAFF

j_gene: TRBJ1-1
v_gene: TRBV28
abundance: .
d_gene: TRBD1
CDR3nt: TGTGCCAGCAGTGATGGACAGGGGGGCACTGAAGCTTTCTTT
CDR3aa: CASSDGQGGTEAFF

j_gene: TRBJ2-1
v_gene: TRBV6-2/TRBV6-3
abundance: .
d_gene: TRBD2
CDR3nt: TGTGCCAGCAGTACCATGCCTTCAGCGGGAGCCTGGGACAATGAGCAGTTCTTC
CDR3aa: CASSTMPSAGAWDNEQFF

j_gene: TRBJ2-1
v_gene: TRBV7-2
abundance: .
d_gene: TRBD2
CDR3nt: TGTGCCAGCAGCCCGCTAGCGGTAGCCTACAATGAGCAGTTCTTC
CDR3aa: CASSPLAVAYNEQFF

j_gene: TRBJ2-3
v_gene: TRBV4-1
abundance: once
d_gene: TRBD2
CDR3nt: TGCGCCAGCAGCCTTTGGAGAGCGAGCGGGAGGGGCTGGGATACGCAGTATTTT
CDR3aa: CASSLWRASGRGWDTQYF

j_gene: TRBJ2-1
v_gene: TRBV2
abundance: few
d_gene: TRBD2
CDR3nt: TGTGCCAGGAGACTAGCTAACAGCGATGAGCAGTTCTTC
CDR3aa: CARRLANSDEQFF

j_gene: TRBJ1-2
v_gene: TRBV2
abundance: .
d_gene: .
CDR3nt: TGTGCCAGCAGCCCCTGGGAGGCCGCTAACTATGGCTACACCTTC
CDR3aa: CASSPWEAANYGYTF

j_gene: TRBJ2-3
v_gene: TRBV6-2/TRBV6-3
abundance: .
d_gene: TRBD2
CDR3nt: TGTGCCAGCAGTTACCCCCCGGCGGGGGAGACCGATACGCAGTATTTT
CDR3aa: CASSYPPAGETDTQYF

j_gene: TRBJ2-3
v_gene: TRBV7-3
abundance: many
d_gene: .
CDR3nt: TGTGCCAGCAGCGGCCAAGGGGGTACGCAGTATTTT
CDR3aa: CASSGQGGTQYF

j_gene: TRBJ1-1
v_gene: TRBV4-2
abundance: few
d_gene: TRBD1
CDR3nt: TGTGCCAGCAGCCAACTCACTGGGACAGGGAACACTGAAGCTTTCTTT
CDR3aa: CASSQLTGTGNTEAFF

j_gene: TRBJ1-5
v_gene: TRBV6-8
abundance: few
d_gene: .
CDR3nt: TGTGCCAGCAGTTACCGGGGTAGCAATCAGCCCCAGCATTTT
CDR3aa: CASSYRGSNQPQHF

j_gene: TRBJ2-3
v_gene: TRBV7-2
abundance: many
d_gene: .
CDR3nt: TGTGCCAGCAGCTTCCAGGTGGGGAGGAAAGATACGCAGTATTTT
CDR3aa: CASSFQVGRKDTQYF

j_gene: TRBJ1-3
v_gene: TRBV4-1
abundance: .
d_gene: .
CDR3nt: TGCGCCAGCAGCCAAGATTTGGGGTCCTCTGGAAACACCATATATTTT
CDR3aa: CASSQDLGSSGNTIYF

j_gene: TRBJ2-1
v_gene: TRBV14
abundance: few
d_gene: TRBD2
CDR3nt: TGTGCCAGCAGCCTCCGGACTAGCGGAACCAATGAGCAGTTCTTC
CDR3aa: CASSLRTSGTNEQFF

j_gene: TRBJ1-3
v_gene: TRBV19
abundance: .
d_gene: .
CDR3nt: TGTGCCAGTAGAACAGGACAACTCTCTGGAAACACCATATATTTT
CDR3aa: CASRTGQLSGNTIYF

j_gene: TRBJ1-4
v_gene: TRBV7-4
abundance: few
d_gene: .
CDR3nt: TGTGCCAGCAGCTTTCCGGCGATGAGCGAAAAACTGTTTTTT
CDR3aa: CASSFPAMSEKLFF

j_gene: TRBJ2-3
v_gene: TRBV6-6
abundance: few
d_gene: .
CDR3nt: TGTGCCACCTACTATGGCGGGGGCACAGATACGCAGTATTTT
CDR3aa: CATYYGGGTDTQYF

j_gene: TRBJ2-5
v_gene: TRBV6-6
abundance: few
d_gene: TRBD2
CDR3nt: TGTGCCAGCAGTTACGGGGGGGTCCAAGAGACCCAGTACTTC
CDR3aa: CASSYGGVQETQYF

j_gene: TRBJ1-1
v_gene: TRBV28
abundance: .
d_gene: TRBD1
CDR3nt: TGTGCCAGCAGGCTCCCGGGACAGGGAACACAAGCTTTCTTT
CDR3aa: CASRLPGQGTQAFF

j_gene: TRBJ2-5
v_gene: TRBV4-3
abundance: .
d_gene: TRBD1
CDR3nt: TGCGCCAGCAGCCAAGACGACGGGACAGGGGAAAAGACCCAGTACTTC
CDR3aa: CASSQDDGTGEKTQYF

j_gene: TRBJ1-5
v_gene: TRBV7-2
abundance: many
d_gene: TRBD1
CDR3nt: TGTGCCAGCAGCTTAGGGGCAGGGGGCAGCAATCAGCCCCAGCATTTT
CDR3aa: CASSLGAGGSNQPQHF

j_gene: TRBJ2-7
v_gene: TRBV28
abundance: .
d_gene: .
CDR3nt: TGTGCCAGCAGCACGACATACTACGAGCAGTACTTC
CDR3aa: CASSTTYYEQYF

j_gene: TRBJ2-3
v_gene: TRBV6-2/TRBV6-3
abundance: .
d_gene: TRBD2
CDR3nt: TGTGCCAGCAGTGCGGGACTAGCGGGAGATACGCAGTATTTT
CDR3aa: CASSAGLAGDTQYF

j_gene: TRBJ2-1
v_gene: TRBV12-3/TRBV12-4
abundance: .
d_gene: TRBD1
CDR3nt: TGTGCCAGCAGAGGACAGGTTCGGGGTGAGCAGTTCTTC
CDR3aa: CASRGQVRGEQFF

j_gene: TRBJ2-7
v_gene: TRBV7-9
abundance: few
d_gene: TRBD2
CDR3nt: TGTGCCAGCAGCGTCGGGACTAGCGGATACGAGCAGTACTTC
CDR3aa: CASSVGTSGYEQYF

j_gene: TRBJ2-7
v_gene: TRBV20-1
abundance: .
d_gene: TRBD1
CDR3nt: TGCAGTGCTAGAGATCTCGGACAGGGGGCTTACGAGCAGTACTTC
CDR3aa: CSARDLGQGAYEQYF

j_gene: TRBJ2-1
v_gene: TRBV28
abundance: .
d_gene: .
CDR3nt: TGTGCCAGCAGCCATAGCAACTCCTACAATGAGCAGTTCTTC
CDR3aa: CASSHSNSYNEQFF

j_gene: TRBJ2-7
v_gene: TRBV5-6
abundance: .
d_gene: TRBD2
CDR3nt: TGTGCCAGCAGCCCTACCGGGACTAGCGGATTACACGAGCAGTACTTC
CDR3aa: CASSPTGTSGLHEQYF

j_gene: TRBJ1-5
v_gene: TRBV4-1
abundance: few
d_gene: .
CDR3nt: TGCGCCAGCAGCCAAGAGAACTCAGCGAATCGGCCCCAGCATTTT
CDR3aa: CASSQENSANRPQHF